The present T cell receptor beta chain was sequenced within a study of metastatic and nonmetastatic thyroid tumors. Prior to thyroid surgery, none of the patients had received any treatment. Notes on the study in general: Within blood and tumor, benign nodules reportedly had significantly lower TCR beta diversity than malignant thyroid tumors did.

Original methodology: Built for papillary thyroid cancer, a distant-metastasis classifier drew on CDR3 differences across clinicopathological groups. MiXCR reprocessed the PCR reads for TCRdb. TCRdb's processing, not the authors' own work, is the source of the V and J calls. The sample lists 15,000 to 25,000 clones, about 25% occurring once. This clone was detected many times. Its cognate antigen is unknown. The germline gives CDR1 SGHNT, CDR2 YYREEE (reference sequence). This CDR3 is built from 12 residues. V shed 4 bases, J shed 5 bases, and the junction held 2 bases outside the gene matches. This chain links TRBV5-4 with TRBJ1-2; 7 bases agree with TRBD1. Sequencing input: blood. The source of this sequence is a male donor with papillary thyroid cancer or a benign thyroid nodule (not recorded which). Some clones in this sample may be carry-over from other donors' samples. CDR3 DNA sequence: TGTGCCAGCAGCGGGACAGCGTATGGCTACACCTTC. Its protein product is CASSGTAYGYTF.